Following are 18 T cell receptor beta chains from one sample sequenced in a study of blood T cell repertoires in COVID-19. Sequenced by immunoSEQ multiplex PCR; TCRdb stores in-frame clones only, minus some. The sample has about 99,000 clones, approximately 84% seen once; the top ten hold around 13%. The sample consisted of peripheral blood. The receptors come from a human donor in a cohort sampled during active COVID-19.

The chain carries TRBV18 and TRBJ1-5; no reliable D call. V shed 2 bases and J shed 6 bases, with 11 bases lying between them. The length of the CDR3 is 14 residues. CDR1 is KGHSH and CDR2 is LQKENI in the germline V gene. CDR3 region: CASSPEDRGQPQHF. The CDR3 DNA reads TGTGCCAGCTCACCAGAAGATCGAGGTCAGCCCCAGCATTTT.

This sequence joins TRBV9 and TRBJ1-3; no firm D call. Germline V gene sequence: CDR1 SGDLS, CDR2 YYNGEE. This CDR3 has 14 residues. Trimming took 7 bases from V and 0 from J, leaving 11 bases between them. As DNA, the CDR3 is TGTGCCAGCTCTACGGGGAGCTCTGGAAACACCATATATTTT. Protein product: CASSTGSSGNTIYF.

CDR3 nucleotide sequence: TGTGCCAGCAGTGGGGACAGGGCCTTTGGCTACACCTTC. Protein sequence: CASSGDRAFGYTF. The rearrangement uses TRBV2 and TRBJ1-2; 9 positions agree with TRBD1. Germline V CDR1 and CDR2: SNHLY, FYNNEI. The CDR3 sequence is 13 residues long. Germline trimming cut 4 bases from V and 7 bases from J; bases unmatched to any gene: 4.

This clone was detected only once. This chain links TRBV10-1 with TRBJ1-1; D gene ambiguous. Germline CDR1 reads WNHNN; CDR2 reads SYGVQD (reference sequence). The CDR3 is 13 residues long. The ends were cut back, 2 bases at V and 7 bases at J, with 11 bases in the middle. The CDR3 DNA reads TGCGCCAGCAGTGAGCGAGCCCCCGGTGAAGCTTTCTTT. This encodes CASSERAPGEAFF.

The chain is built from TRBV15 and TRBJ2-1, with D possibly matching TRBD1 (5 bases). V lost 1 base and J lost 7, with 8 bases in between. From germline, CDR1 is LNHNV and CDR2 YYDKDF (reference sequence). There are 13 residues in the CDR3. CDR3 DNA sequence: TGTGCCACCAGCAGAGTCGACAGTAATGAGCAGTTCTTC. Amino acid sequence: CATSRVDSNEQFF.

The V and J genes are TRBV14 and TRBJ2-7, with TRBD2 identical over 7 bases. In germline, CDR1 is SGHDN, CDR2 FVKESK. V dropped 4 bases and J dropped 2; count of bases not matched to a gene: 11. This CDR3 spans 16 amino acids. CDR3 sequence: CASSLGGAGSAYEQYF. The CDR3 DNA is TGTGCCAGCAGCCTGGGGGGAGCGGGGTCAGCCTACGAGCAGTACTTC.

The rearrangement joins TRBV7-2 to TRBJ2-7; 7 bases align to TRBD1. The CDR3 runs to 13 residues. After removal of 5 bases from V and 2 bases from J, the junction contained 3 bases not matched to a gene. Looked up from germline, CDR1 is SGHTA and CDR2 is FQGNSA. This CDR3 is CASSRGQTYEQYF. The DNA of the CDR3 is TGTGCCAGCAGCAGGGGACAGACCTACGAGCAGTACTTC.

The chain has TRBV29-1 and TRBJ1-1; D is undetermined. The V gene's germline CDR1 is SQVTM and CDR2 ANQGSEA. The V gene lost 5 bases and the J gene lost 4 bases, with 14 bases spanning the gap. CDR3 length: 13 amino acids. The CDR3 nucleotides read TGCAGCGTTAATTTGGGCGGAGGCACTGAAGCTTTCTTT. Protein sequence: CSVNLGGGTEAFF.

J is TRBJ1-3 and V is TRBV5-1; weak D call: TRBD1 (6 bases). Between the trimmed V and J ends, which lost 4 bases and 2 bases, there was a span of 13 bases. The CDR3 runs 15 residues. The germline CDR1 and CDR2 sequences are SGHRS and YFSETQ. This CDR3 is CASSKGQKPGNTIYF. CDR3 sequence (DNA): TGCGCCAGCAGCAAAGGACAGAAGCCTGGAAACACCATATATTTT.

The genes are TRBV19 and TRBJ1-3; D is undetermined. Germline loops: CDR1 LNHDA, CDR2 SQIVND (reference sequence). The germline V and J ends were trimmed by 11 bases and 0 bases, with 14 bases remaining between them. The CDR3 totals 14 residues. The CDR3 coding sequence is TGTGCCGGCCACGGCGGGGTCTCTGGAAACACCATATATTTT. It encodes CAGHGGVSGNTIYF.

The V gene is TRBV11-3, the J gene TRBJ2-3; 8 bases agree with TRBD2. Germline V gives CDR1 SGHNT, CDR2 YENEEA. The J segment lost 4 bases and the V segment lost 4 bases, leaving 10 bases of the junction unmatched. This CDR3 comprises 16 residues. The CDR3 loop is CASSSSRGGLADTQYF. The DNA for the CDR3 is TGTGCCAGCAGCTCGTCCCGGGGGGGCCTCGCAGATACGCAGTATTTT.

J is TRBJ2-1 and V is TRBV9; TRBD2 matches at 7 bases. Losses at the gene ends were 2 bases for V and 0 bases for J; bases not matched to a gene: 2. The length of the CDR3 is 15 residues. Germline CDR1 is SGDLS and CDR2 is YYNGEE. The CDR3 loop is CASSVSGPSYNEQFF. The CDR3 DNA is TGTGCCAGCAGCGTTAGCGGGCCCTCCTACAATGAGCAGTTCTTC. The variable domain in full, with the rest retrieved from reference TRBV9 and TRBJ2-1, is DSGVTQTPKHLITATGQRVTLRCSPRSGDLSVYWYQQSLDQGLQFLIQYYNGEERAKGNILERFSAQQFPDLHSELNLSSLELGDSALYFCASSVSGPSYNEQFFGPGTRLTVL.

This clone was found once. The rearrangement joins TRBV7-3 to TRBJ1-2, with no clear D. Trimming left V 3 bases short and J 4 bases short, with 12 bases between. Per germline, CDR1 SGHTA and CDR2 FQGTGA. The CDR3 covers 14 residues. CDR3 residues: CASSFLDGVYGYTF. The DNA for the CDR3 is TGTGCCAGCAGCTTCCTCGACGGGGTCTATGGCTACACCTTC.

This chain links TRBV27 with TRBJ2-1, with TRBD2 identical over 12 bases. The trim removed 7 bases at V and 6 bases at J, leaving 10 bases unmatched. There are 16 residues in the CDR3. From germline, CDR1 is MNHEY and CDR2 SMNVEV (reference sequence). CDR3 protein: CASIPELAGGGNEQFF. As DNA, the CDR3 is TGTGCCAGCATCCCCGAACTAGCGGGGGGCGGCAATGAGCAGTTCTTC.

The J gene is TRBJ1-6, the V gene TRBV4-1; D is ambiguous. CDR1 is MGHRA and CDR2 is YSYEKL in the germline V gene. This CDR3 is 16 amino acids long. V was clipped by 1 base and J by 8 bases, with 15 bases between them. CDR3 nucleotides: TGCGCCAGCAGCCAAGCGACCGGGTCACCTCATTCACCCCTCCACTTT. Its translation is CASSQATGSPHSPLHF.

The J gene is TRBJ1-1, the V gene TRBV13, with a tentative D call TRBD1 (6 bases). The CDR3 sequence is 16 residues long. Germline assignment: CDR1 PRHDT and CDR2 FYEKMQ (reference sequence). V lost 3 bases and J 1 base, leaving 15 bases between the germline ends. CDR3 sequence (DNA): TGTGCCAGCAGCTTTGGACAGCCAACGTGGAACACTGAAGCTTTCTTT. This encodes CASSFGQPTWNTEAFF. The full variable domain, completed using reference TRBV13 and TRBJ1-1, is AAGVIQSPRHLIKEKRETATLKCYPIPRHDTVYWYQQGPGQDPQFLISFYEKMQSDKGSIPDRFSAQQFSDYHSELNMSSLELGDSALYFCASSFGQPTWNTEAFFGQGTRLTVV.

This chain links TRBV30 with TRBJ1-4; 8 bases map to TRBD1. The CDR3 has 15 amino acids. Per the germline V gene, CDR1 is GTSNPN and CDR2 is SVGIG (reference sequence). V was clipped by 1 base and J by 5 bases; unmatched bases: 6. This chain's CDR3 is CAWSARTGTNEKLFF. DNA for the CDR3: TGTGCCTGGAGTGCGAGGACAGGGACCAATGAAAAACTGTTTTTT.

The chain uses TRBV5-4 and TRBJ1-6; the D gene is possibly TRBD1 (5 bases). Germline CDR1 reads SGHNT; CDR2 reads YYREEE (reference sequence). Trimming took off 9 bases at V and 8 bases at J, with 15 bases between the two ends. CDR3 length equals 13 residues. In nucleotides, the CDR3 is TGTGCCACCTCTGGCAGGGCCGATTCACCCCTCCACTTT. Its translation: CATSGRADSPLHF.